The rows below give T cell receptor beta chains drawn from one sample of a study of cytomegalovirus exposure and HLA in healthy donors. The method was immunoSEQ multiplex PCR; TCRdb's version includes in-frame clones alone and lacks a portion of them. The profile covers approximately 170,000 clones, with around 80% appearing a single time and around 7% taken by the ten largest. Material for sequencing was PBMCs. The source is a middle-aged woman in good health and CMV-seropositive. Both conserved end residues are part of each CDR3. Each record gives: clone size, V gene, D gene, J gene, CDR3 protein, CDR3 DNA. D genes are given only for firm matches. Size values are once, few and many counts, or a class for expanded clones, and some rows have none.

>-|TRBV4-1|-|TRBJ2-1
CASSHPNEYEQFF
TGCGCCAGCAGCCACCCCAATGAGTATGAGCAGTTCTTC
>-|TRBV7-2|-|TRBJ1-2
CASSSPGGVGGYTF
TGTGCCAGCAGCTCGCCGGGGGGGGTGGGTGGCTACACCTTC
>-|TRBV6-5|TRBD2|TRBJ2-5
CASREAGAQETQYF
TGTGCCAGCAGGGAAGCGGGGGCCCAAGAGACCCAGTACTTC
>-|TRBV20-1|-|TRBJ1-1
CSARAETEAFF
TGCAGTGCTAGAGCAGAAACTGAAGCTTTCTTT
>-|TRBV6-5|-|TRBJ1-1
CASSYGLSGYRTEAFF
TGTGCCAGCAGTTACGGGTTATCGGGGTATAGGACTGAAGCTTTCTTT
>-|TRBV7-2|TRBD1|TRBJ2-6
CASSRGQGSGANVLTF
TGTGCCAGCAGCCGTGGACAGGGATCAGGGGCCAACGTCCTGACTTTC
>few|TRBV6-5|TRBD1|TRBJ1-1
CASRDQGQGFAEAFF
TGTGCCAGCAGGGACCAGGGACAGGGGTTTGCTGAAGCTTTCTTT
>-|TRBV7-8|TRBD2|TRBJ2-3
CASRTGGTTDTQYF
TGTGCCAGCAGAACGGGGGGGACGACAGATACGCAGTATTTT
>-|TRBV4-3|TRBD2|TRBJ2-1
CASSRELAGVYNEQFF
TGCGCCAGCAGCCGGGAACTAGCGGGGGTCTATAATGAGCAGTTCTTC
>-|TRBV14|TRBD1|TRBJ2-7
CASSHRTGLYAEQYF
TGTGCCAGCAGCCATAGGACAGGACTCTACGCTGAGCAGTACTTC
>few|TRBV29-1|-|TRBJ2-5
CSVERGLLYF
TGCAGCGTTGAACGGGGACTGTTGTACTTC
>-|TRBV29-1|TRBD1|TRBJ2-4
CSVALQGMAKNSQYF
TGCAGCGTTGCCCTACAGGGGATGGCCAAAAACAGTCAGTACTTC
>-|TRBV4-2|TRBD2|TRBJ2-5
CASSQTLAGGSLQETQYF
TGTGCCAGCAGCCAAACACTAGCGGGGGGATCCCTCCAAGAGACCCAGTACTTC
>few|TRBV21-1|-|TRBJ2-7
CASRRLQGGPSSYEQYF
TGTGCCAGCAGACGGCTTCAGGGGGGCCCCAGTTCCTACGAGCAGTACTTC
>-|TRBV20-1|-|TRBJ2-1
CSASTDNEQFF
TGCAGTGCTAGTACTGACAATGAGCAGTTCTTC
>-|TRBV11-2|TRBD2|TRBJ2-5
CASSASGGEETQYF
TGTGCCAGCAGCGCTAGCGGGGGGGAAGAGACCCAGTACTTC
>-|TRBV29-1|-|TRBJ1-2
CSVEAGVYGYTF
TGCAGCGTTGAAGCAGGGGTTTACGGCTACACCTTC
>-|TRBV27|TRBD1|TRBJ1-6
CASSLSDRGGSPLHF
TGTGCCAGCAGTTTATCAGACAGGGGGGGTTCACCCCTCCACTTT
>-|TRBV29-1|TRBD1|TRBJ1-1
CSVLGQVNTEAFF
TGCAGCGTGCTTGGACAGGTGAACACTGAAGCTTTCTTT
>-|TRBV9|-|TRBJ1-2
CASSTSDSRNYGYTF
TGTGCCAGCAGCACATCCGACAGCCGTAACTATGGCTACACCTTC
>-|TRBV6-5|-|TRBJ1-1
CASSSAGTEAFF
TGTGCCAGCAGCTCCGCCGGGACAGAAGCTTTCTTT
>-|TRBV28|-|TRBJ1-3
CASIPGSGNTIYF
TGTGCCAGCATACCCGGCTCTGGAAACACCATATATTTT
>-|TRBV7-9|TRBD2|TRBJ2-7
CASSLVRGVDEQYF
TGTGCCAGCAGCTTAGTACGGGGGGTGGACGAGCAGTACTTC
>-|TRBV29-1|TRBD1|TRBJ2-1
CSVERQGGKNEQFF
TGCAGCGTTGAGCGACAGGGGGGGAAGAATGAGCAGTTCTTC
>-|TRBV30|-|TRBJ2-2
CAWRYQGWGELFF
TGTGCCTGGAGATACCAGGGGTGGGGGGAGCTGTTTTTT
>-|TRBV5-1|-|TRBJ2-5
CASSLGSSAVGETQYF
TGCGCCAGCAGCTTGGGGTCTAGCGCGGTGGGAGAGACCCAGTACTTC
>-|TRBV2|-|TRBJ1-2
CASSRDMNYGYTF
TGTGCCAGCAGTAGAGATATGAATTATGGCTACACCTTC
>hyperexpanded|TRBV10-3|-|TRBJ1-6
CASGGTVPRPLHF
TGTGCCTCGGGGGGGACTGTCCCAAGGCCCCTCCACTTT
>-|TRBV6-1|-|TRBJ1-5
CASSDREGNQPQHF
TGTGCCAGCAGTGATAGGGAGGGCAATCAGCCCCAGCATTTT
>-|TRBV5-1|-|TRBJ2-5
CASSFSAEEETQYF
TGCGCCAGCAGCTTCTCGGCGGAAGAAGAGACCCAGTACTTC
>-|TRBV5-1|-|TRBJ2-7
CASSSGRVSYEQYF
TGCGCCAGCAGCTCGGGCAGGGTCTCCTACGAGCAGTACTTC
>-|TRBV6-5|-|TRBJ2-7
CASSETARAYEQYF
TGTGCCAGCAGTGAAACGGCCCGGGCCTACGAGCAGTACTTC
>-|TRBV30|-|TRBJ2-7
CAWSVGAFGSYEQYF
TGTGCCTGGAGTGTGGGGGCGTTTGGGTCCTACGAGCAGTACTTC
>-|TRBV6-1|TRBD2|TRBJ2-7
CASSEAGGNHEQYF
TGTGCCAGCAGTGAGGCGGGGGGCAACCACGAGCAGTACTTC
>once|TRBV5-1|-|TRBJ1-1
CASSQGSGMNTEAFF
TGCGCCAGCAGTCAGGGGTCGGGAATGAACACTGAAGCTTTCTTT
>-|TRBV11-2|-|TRBJ1-1
CASSYQNTEAFF
TGTGCCAGCAGCTATCAGAACACTGAAGCTTTCTTT
>-|TRBV7-2|TRBD1|TRBJ2-7
CASSLALGQGSYEQYF
TGTGCCAGCAGCTTAGCACTGGGACAGGGGAGCTACGAGCAGTACTTC
>-|TRBV7-6|-|TRBJ2-2
CASSLGDSGELFF
TGTGCCAGCAGCTTGGGGGACTCCGGGGAGCTGTTTTTT
>few|TRBV7-6|TRBD1|TRBJ1-5
CASSSGQGTSPQHF
TGTGCCAGCAGCTCGGGACAGGGGACTTCGCCCCAGCATTTT
>-|TRBV7-9|-|TRBJ1-1
CASSLDRARAFF
TGTGCCAGCAGCTTAGACAGGGCGAGAGCTTTCTTT
>-|TRBV30|-|TRBJ1-5
CACSFGGQPQHF
TGTGCCTGTTCCTTCGGCGGTCAGCCCCAGCATTTT
>-|TRBV6-1|TRBD1|TRBJ1-6
CASSEAFGQGANNSPLHF
TGTGCCAGCAGTGAAGCCTTCGGACAGGGGGCTAATAATTCACCCCTCCACTTT
>-|TRBV5-6|-|TRBJ1-2
CASSSSRGASGYTF
TGTGCCAGCAGCTCCTCGCGGGGGGCGAGTGGCTACACCTTC
>-|TRBV25-1|-|TRBJ2-3
CASSESGGGDTQYF
TGTGCCAGCAGTGAATCTGGGGGCGGAGATACGCAGTATTTT
>-|TRBV11-3|-|TRBJ2-2
CASSLGGPNTGELFF
TGTGCCAGCAGCTTAGGTGGGCCAAACACCGGGGAGCTGTTTTTT
>many|TRBV5-4|TRBD1|TRBJ1-4
CASSLAKDRGNEKLFF
TGTGCCAGCAGCTTGGCCAAGGACAGGGGAAATGAAAAACTGTTTTTT
>-|TRBV7-6|-|TRBJ2-7
CASSLGAGDREQYF
TGTGCCAGCAGCTTAGGCGCAGGGGATCGCGAGCAGTACTTC
>-|TRBV7-7|-|TRBJ1-1
CASTHRERANTEAFF
TGTGCCAGCACCCATCGTGAGCGGGCGAACACTGAAGCTTTCTTT
>-|TRBV29-1|-|TRBJ1-3
CSVDVGDTIYF
TGCAGCGTTGACGTCGGAGACACCATATATTTT
>few|TRBV6-5|-|TRBJ1-5
CASRGPSQYQPQHF
TGTGCCAGCAGGGGCCCGTCCCAATATCAGCCCCAGCATTTT
>-|TRBV18|-|TRBJ2-6
CASSPRDPGANVLTF
TGTGCCAGCTCACCCCGCGATCCTGGGGCCAACGTCCTGACTTTC
>-|TRBV7-8|-|TRBJ1-3
CASSLAGWGANGNTIYF
TGTGCCAGCAGCTTAGCGGGGTGGGGAGCGAATGGAAACACCATATATTTT
>-|TRBV28|-|TRBJ1-1
CASSPIFRNTEAFF
TGTGCCAGCAGTCCTATCTTTCGGAACACTGAAGCTTTCTTT
>few|TRBV9|TRBD1|TRBJ1-2
CASSTGQGGGYTF
TGTGCCAGCAGCACAGGACAGGGCGGAGGCTACACCTTC
>-|TRBV6-6|-|TRBJ2-2
CASTTRLATGELFF
TGTGCCAGCACCACGCGGCTAGCAACCGGGGAGCTGTTTTTT
>many|TRBV5-4|TRBD1|TRBJ1-2
CASSSGGSRYGYTF
TGTGCCAGCAGCTCAGGGGGCTCGCGCTATGGCTACACCTTC
>-|TRBV5-4|-|TRBJ1-1
CASSLELKNTEAFF
TGTGCCAGCAGCTTGGAACTAAAGAACACTGAAGCTTTCTTT
>once|TRBV11-2|TRBD1|TRBJ1-1
CASSSSRQGSLAEAFF
TGTGCCAGCAGCTCTTCCAGACAGGGGAGTCTCGCTGAAGCTTTCTTT
>-|TRBV7-6|TRBD2|TRBJ2-3
CASSLDLSGGSTDTQYF
TGTGCCAGCAGCTTAGACCTTAGCGGGGGAAGCACAGATACGCAGTATTTT
>-|TRBV28|-|TRBJ1-2
CASSRPGLYGYTF
TGTGCCAGCAGTCGTCCGGGACTCTATGGCTACACCTTC